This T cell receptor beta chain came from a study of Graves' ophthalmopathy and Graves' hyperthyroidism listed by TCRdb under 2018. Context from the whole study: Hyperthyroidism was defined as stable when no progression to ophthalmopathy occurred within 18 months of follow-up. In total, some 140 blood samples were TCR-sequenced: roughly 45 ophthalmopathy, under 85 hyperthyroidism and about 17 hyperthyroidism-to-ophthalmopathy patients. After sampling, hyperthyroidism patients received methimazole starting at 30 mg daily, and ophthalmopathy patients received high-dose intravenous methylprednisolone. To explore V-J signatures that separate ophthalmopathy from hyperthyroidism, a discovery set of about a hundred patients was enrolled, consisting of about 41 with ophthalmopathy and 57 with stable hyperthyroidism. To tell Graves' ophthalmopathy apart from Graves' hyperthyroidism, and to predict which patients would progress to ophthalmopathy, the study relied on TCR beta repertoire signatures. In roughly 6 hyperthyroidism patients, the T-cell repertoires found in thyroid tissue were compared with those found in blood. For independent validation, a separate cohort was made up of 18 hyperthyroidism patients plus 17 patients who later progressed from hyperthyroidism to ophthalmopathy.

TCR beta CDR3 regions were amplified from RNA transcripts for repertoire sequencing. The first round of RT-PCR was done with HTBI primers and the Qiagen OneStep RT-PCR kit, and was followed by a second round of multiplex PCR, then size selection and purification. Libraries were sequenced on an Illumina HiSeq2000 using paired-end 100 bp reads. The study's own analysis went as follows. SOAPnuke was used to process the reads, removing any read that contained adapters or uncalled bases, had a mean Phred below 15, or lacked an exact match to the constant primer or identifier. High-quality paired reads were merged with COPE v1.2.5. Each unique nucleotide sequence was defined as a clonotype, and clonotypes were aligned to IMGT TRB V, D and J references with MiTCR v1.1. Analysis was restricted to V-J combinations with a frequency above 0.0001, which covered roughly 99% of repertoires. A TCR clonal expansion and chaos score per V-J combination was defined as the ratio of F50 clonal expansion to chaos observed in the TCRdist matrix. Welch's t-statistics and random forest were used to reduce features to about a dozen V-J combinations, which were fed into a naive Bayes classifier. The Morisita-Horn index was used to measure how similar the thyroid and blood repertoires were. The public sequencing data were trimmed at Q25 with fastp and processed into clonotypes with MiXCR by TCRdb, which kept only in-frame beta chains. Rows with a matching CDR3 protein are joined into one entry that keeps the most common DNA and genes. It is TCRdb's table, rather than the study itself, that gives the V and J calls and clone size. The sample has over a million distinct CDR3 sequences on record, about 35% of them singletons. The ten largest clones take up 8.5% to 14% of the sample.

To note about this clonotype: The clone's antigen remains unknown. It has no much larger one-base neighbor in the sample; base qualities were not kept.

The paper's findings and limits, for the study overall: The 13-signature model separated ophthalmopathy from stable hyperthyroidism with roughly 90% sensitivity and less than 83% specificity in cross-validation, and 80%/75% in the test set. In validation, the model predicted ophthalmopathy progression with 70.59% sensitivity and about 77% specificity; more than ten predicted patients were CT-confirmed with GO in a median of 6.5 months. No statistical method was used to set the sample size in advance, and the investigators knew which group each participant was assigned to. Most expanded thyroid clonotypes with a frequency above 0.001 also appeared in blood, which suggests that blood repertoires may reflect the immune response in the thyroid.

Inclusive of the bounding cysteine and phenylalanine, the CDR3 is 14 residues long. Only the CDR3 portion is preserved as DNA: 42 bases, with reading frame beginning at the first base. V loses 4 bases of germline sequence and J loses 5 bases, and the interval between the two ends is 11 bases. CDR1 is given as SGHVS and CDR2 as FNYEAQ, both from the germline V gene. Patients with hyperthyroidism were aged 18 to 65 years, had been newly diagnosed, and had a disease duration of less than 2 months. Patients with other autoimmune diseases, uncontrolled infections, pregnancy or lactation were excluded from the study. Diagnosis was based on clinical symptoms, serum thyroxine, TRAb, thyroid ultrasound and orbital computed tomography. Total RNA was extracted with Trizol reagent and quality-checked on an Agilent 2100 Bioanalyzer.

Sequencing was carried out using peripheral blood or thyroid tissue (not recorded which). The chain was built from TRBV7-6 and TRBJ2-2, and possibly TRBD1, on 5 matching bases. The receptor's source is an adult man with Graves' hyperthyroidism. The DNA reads TGTGCCAGCAGCTCCTCGCAGGGAACCGGGGAGCTGTTTTTT. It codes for CASSSSQGTGELFF.